One and the same sample provided the 7 T cell receptor beta chains below, sequenced in a study of blood T cell repertoires in COVID-19 (TCRdb year 2020). The library was obtained by the immunoSEQ multiplex PCR assay. Sourced from immuneACCESS, this table was stored by TCRdb with only in-frame sequences that have V and J called. A share of the clones is absent; for the studies checked, an unresolved V gene accounts for under half, and the remainder has no known explanation. The table for this sample lists 110,000 or so clones; around nine tenths of them were counted only once. Together, the top ten hold approximately 19% of the sample. Sequenced sample: peripheral blood. The receptors were gathered from a human donor with acute or convalescent COVID-19. The donor label of this sample is uncertain.

J is TRBJ2-1 and V is TRBV6-5; 8 nucleotides agree with TRBD2. The length of the CDR3 is 16 residues. Germline V gene lookup returns CDR1 MNHEY and CDR2 SVGAGI. The junction had 9 bases not matched to a gene; V was cut back by 0 bases and J by 8 bases. In DNA, the CDR3 is TGTGCCAGCAGTTACTCGAACCGGGGGGGCAGCGATGAGCAGTTCTTC. This encodes CASSYSNRGGSDEQFF.

The V call is TRBV4-2, the J call TRBJ2-1, with 8 bases matching TRBD2. CDR1 and CDR2 (germline): LGHNA, YNFKEQ. The CDR3 totals 16 residues. V lost 0 bases and J lost 8; bases outside the gene matches: 9. CDR3 residues: CASSQESGSSDDEQFF. The CDR3 DNA sequence: TGTGCCAGCAGCCAAGAAAGCGGGAGTTCAGACGATGAGCAGTTCTTC.

The rearrangement links TRBV6-1 to TRBJ2-2; D remains ambiguous. Between the trimmed V and J ends, which lost 4 bases and 6 bases, there was a span of 9 bases. In germline, CDR1 is MNHNS, CDR2 SASEGT. This CDR3 spans 13 amino acids. The CDR3 loop reads CASSVRVAGELFF. The CDR3 DNA reads as TGTGCCAGCAGTGTCCGGGTGGCCGGGGAGCTGTTTTTT.

The chain couples TRBV18 to TRBJ1-5; 9 bases line up with TRBD1. From germline, CDR1 is KGHSH and CDR2 LQKENI. This CDR3 has 14 residues. V gave up 5 bases and J gave up 5 bases; unmatched junction bases: 4. CDR3 bases: TGTGCCAGCTCAGAGACAGGGGGAGATCAGCCCCAGCATTTT. Protein sequence: CASSETGGDQPQHF.

The rearrangement uses TRBV28 and TRBJ2-7, with 9 positions matching TRBD1. The CDR3 covers 15 residues. Losses at the gene ends were 5 bases for V and 6 bases for J; bases not matched to a gene: 11. Germline V gives CDR1 MDHEN, CDR2 SYDVKM. The CDR3 is CASSIGTGFWGEQYF. The CDR3 bases are TGTGCCAGCAGTATTGGGACAGGGTTCTGGGGCGAGCAGTACTTC.

The CDR3 reads CASSQGQRGATNEKLFF. The CDR3 bases are TGCGCCAGCAGCCAAGGACAGCGTGGGGCAACTAATGAAAAACTGTTTTTT. The chain combines TRBV4-3 with TRBJ1-4; D possibly corresponds to TRBD1 (5 bases). The CDR3 has 17 residues. Trimming stripped 1 base from V and 0 bases from J, with 12 bases between. CDR1 and CDR2 from the germline V gene are LGHNA and YSLEER.

This clone was observed a single time. This chain uses TRBV7-7 with TRBJ2-3; no definite D call. The CDR3 contains 13 residues. Trimming pared 4 bases from V and 5 bases from J, leaving 10 bases between. Germline CDR1 reads SSHAT; CDR2 reads FNYEAQ (reference sequence). Written as DNA, the CDR3 is TGTGCCAGCAGCTCCAACTCCATAGATACGCAGTATTTT. Translated: CASSSNSIDTQYF.